This record concerns one TCR beta chain sequence. The target antigen is unknown. TCRdb analysed the 5' RACE reads with MiXCR anew, one entry per CDR3 protein. The data hold under 150,000 distinct CDR3 sequences, with roughly 7.7% observed a single time. This entry is derived from a study of CD8 T cells in ankylosing spondylitis. Findings of the study overall: Significantly higher representation of disease-linked clones was reported for matched ankylosing spondylitis synovial fluid. A motif of 7 or 8 highly homologous TCR beta variants was seen as apparently characteristic of ankylosing spondylitis blood. Researchers report that disease-linked clones proved CD8+ and relatively rare in peripheral blood.

Trimming cost V 1 base and J 4 bases, with 11 bases left between them. CDR1 is LNHDA, CDR2 SQIVND, per germline (reference sequence). The CDR3 contains 16 residues. The chain has TRBV19 and TRBJ2-6, with D unclear. This TCR derives from a male donor with ankylosing spondylitis. Sequenced sample: synovial fluid, either unsorted or a sorted T cell fraction (not recorded which). In nucleotides, the CDR3 is TGTGCCAGTAGTATAGGGAGTTTTTTAGGGGCCAACGTCCTGACTTTC. Translation: CASSIGSFLGANVLTF.